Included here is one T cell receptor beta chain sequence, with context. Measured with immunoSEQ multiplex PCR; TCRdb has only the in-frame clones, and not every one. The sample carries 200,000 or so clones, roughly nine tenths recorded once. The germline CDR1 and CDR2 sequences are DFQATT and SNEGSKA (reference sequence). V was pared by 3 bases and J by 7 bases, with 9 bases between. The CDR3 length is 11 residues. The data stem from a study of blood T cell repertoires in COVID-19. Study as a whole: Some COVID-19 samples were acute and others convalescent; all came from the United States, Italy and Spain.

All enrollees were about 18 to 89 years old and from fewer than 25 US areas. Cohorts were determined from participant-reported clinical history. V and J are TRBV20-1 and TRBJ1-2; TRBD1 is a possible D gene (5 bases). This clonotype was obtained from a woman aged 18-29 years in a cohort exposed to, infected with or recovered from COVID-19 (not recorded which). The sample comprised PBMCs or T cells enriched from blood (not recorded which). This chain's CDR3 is CSASGAAGYTF. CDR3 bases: TGCAGTGCTAGTGGGGCCGCTGGCTACACCTTC.